Detailed here is one TCR beta chain. Its antigen is still unknown. The donors were healthy bone marrow donors. Germline assignment: CDR1 SNHLY and CDR2 FYNNEI. The V gene end was trimmed by 3 bases and the J gene end by 2 bases; junction bases not matched to a gene: 6. The CDR3 runs 15 residues. These data originate in a study of cytomegalovirus exposure and HLA in healthy donors. General observations from the study: Listed as cytomegalovirus-associated were more than 150 TCR beta chains. The study dropped some indistinguishable V segments, TRBV6-2 and TRBV6-3 among them.

PCR was performed using 60 Vbeta and 13 Jbeta primers. TCRdb keeps only in-frame clones here, not all; method: immunoSEQ multiplex PCR. The table has roughly 150,000 clones, just over 70% seen once. This receptor was taken from a man between 18 and 35 years old in good health and CMV-seropositive. The material sequenced was PBMCs. The chain recombines TRBV2 with TRBJ1-2, with 7 bases lining up with TRBD1. The CDR3 DNA follows: TGTGCCAGCAGTGATAGCCCGACAGGGAACTATGGCTACACCTTC. It is translated as CASSDSPTGNYGYTF.